Described below is a single T cell receptor (beta chain) sequence and its context. Its specificity is unknown. Per germline, CDR1 SQVTM and CDR2 ANQGSEA. CDR3 length: 11 amino acids. The ends were cut back, 5 bases at V and 4 bases at J, with 8 bases in the middle. The data belong to a study of early stage breast cancer tumors. Study results and limitations: Tumor and normal breast were distinguished via blood comparison in most of the 16 patients. Chain pairing and CD4, CD8 or FOXP3 expression were not captured. Compared with adjacent normal breast tissue, tumors showed around 2.7-fold greater T cell density and higher clonality. Most shared enriched TCRB sequences were commonly generated ones.

TCRdb's table, derived via immunoSEQ multiplex PCR, lists solely in-frame clones and lacks some. Altogether tens of thousands of clones are present, 70% to 85% being singletons, with the ten largest covering roughly 7%. V usage is TRBV29-1 and J usage is TRBJ1-2; D is unresolved. Sequencing was performed on blood. This receptor was obtained from a person between 55 and 69 years old with breast cancer. CDR3 protein: CSVTGTYGYTF. The CDR3 nucleotides are TGCAGCGTTACCGGTACCTATGGCTACACCTTC. Filled out from reference TRBV29-1 and TRBJ1-2, the complete variable domain reads SAVISQKPSRDICQRGTSLTIQCQVDSQVTMMFWYRQQPGQSLTLIATANQGSEATYESGFVIDKFPISRPNLTFSTLTVSNMSPEDSSIYLCSVTGTYGYTFGSGTRLTVV.